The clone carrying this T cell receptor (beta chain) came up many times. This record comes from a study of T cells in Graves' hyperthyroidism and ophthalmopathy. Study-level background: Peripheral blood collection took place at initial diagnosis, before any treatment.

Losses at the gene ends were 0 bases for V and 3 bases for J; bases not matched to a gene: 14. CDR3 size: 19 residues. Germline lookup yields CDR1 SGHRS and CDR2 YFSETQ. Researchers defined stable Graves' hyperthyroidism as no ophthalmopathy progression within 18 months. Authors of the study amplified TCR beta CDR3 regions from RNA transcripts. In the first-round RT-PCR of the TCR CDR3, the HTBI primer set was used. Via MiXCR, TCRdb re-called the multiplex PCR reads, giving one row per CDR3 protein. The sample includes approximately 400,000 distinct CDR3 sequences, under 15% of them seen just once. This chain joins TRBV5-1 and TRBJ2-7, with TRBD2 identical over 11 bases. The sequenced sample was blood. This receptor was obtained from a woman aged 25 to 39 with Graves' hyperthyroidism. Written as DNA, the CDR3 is TGCGCCAGCAGCTTGGGCTCATTTTCTAGCGGGGGGCTTTTCTACGAGCAGTACTTC. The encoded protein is CASSLGSFSSGGLFYEQYF.